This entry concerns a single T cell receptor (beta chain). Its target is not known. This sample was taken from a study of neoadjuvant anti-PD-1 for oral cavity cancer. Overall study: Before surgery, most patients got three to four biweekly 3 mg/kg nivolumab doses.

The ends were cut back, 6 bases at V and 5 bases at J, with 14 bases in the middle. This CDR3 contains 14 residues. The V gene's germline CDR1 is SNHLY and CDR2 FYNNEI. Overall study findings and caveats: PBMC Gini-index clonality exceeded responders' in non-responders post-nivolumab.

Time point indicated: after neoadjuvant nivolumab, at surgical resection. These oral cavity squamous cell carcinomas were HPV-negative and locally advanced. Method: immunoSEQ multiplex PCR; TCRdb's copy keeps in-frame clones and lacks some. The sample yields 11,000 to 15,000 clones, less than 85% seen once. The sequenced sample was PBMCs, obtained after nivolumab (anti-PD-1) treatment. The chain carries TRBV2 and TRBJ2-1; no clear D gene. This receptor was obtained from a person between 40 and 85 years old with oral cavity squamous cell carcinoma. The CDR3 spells CASRQKNQNNEQFF. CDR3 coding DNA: TGTGCCAGCAGACAGAAAAACCAAAACAATGAGCAGTTCTTC.